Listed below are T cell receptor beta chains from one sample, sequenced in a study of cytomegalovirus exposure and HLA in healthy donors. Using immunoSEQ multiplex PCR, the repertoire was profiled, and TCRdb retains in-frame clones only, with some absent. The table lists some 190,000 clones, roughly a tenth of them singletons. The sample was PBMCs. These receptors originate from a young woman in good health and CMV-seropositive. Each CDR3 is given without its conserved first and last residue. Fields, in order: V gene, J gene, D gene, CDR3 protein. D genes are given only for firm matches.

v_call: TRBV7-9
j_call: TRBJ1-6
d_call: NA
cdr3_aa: ASSSYRDSPLH

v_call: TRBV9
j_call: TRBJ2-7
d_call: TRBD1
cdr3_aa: ASSRRDRAAFEQY

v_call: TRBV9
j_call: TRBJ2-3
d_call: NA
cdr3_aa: ISSPSKPDTQY

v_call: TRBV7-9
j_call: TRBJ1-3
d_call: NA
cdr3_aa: ASRGKGDLAGNTIY

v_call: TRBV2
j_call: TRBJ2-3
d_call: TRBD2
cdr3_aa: ASRSGATQY

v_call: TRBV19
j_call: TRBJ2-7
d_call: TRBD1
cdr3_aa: ASSGIGTGDHEQY

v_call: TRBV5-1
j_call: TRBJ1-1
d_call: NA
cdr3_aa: ASSFLRENTEAF

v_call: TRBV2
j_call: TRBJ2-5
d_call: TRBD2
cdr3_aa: ARGGTSLQETQY

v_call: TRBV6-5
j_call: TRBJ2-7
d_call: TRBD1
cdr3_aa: AISRDRGIGEQY

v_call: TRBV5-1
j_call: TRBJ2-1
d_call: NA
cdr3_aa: ASSLGLGDRRF

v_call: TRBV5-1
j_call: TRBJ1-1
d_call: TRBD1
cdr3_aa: ASSLEPTGRTEAF

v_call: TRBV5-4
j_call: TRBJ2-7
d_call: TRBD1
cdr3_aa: ASSHGQGLSGEQY

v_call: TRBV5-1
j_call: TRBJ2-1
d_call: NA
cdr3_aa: ASSLPRDTGPGRGYNEQF

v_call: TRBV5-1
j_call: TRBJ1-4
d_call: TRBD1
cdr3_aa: ASSAQPRTGEEKLF

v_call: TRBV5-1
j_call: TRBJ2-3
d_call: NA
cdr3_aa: ASSLGLPITDTQY

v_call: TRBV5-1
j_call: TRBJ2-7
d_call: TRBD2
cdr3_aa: ASSLDAGGFYEQY

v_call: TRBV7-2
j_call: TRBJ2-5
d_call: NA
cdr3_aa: ASSFPDRSPQETQY

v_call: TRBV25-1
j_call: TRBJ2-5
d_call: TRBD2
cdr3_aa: ASSGLASSETQY

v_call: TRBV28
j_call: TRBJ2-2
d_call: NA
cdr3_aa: ASKTMGRVTGELF

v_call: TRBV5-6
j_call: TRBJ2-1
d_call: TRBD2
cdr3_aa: ASSWGLAGGNEQF

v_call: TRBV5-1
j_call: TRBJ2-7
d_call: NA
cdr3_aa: ASRERDTPYEQY

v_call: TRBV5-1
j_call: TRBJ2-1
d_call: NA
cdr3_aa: ASSLRGHEQF

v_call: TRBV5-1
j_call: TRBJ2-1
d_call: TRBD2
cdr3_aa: ASSLGLAGNNEQF

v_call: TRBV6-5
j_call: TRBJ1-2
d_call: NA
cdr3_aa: ASSYSTANYGYT

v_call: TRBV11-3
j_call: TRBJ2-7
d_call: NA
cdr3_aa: ASSLDPSGSYEQY

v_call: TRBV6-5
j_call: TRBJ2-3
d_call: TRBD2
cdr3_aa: ASSSGGLALPDTQY

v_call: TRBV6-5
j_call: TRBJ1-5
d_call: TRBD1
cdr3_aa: ASSRHRGNQPQH

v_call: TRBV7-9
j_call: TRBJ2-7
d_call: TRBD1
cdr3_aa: ASSPRWDRGRGGYEQY

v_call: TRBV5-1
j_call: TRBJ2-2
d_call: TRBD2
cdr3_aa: ASSSGAGGPSGELF

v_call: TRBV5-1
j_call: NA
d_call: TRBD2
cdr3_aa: ASSLASGSTYEQY

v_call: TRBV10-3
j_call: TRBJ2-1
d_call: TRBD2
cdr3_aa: AIRLAGGSNNEQF

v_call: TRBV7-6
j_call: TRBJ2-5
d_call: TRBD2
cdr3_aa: ASSLLGGSSLETQY

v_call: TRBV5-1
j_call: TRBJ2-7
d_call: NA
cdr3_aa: ASSLGGQGGYEQY

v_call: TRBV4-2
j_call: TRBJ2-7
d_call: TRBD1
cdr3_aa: ASSRPDRGAYEQY

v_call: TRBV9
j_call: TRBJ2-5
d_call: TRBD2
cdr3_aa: ASSVAREETQY